The 7 T cell receptor beta chains listed next were all sequenced from one sample in a study of shared clonotypes between healthy human individuals. Some clones are missing from TCRdb's copy, which holds only in-frame ones; the method was immunoSEQ multiplex PCR. The table includes about 2.1 million clones, around 93% detected once. CD45RO negativity and positive selection for CCR7 defined naive CD8 cells, a population that excluded terminally differentiated effector memory CD45RA+ cells. Sequences were obtained from naive CD8+ T cells from PBMCs. The receptors were sampled from a young man in good health. Some clones in this sample may be carry-over from other donors' samples.

This clone has a handful of counts. The genes are TRBV11-2 and TRBJ2-7; D not resolved. The CDR3 has 14 residues. Trimming removed 5 bases at V and 9 bases at J, with 20 bases between. CDR1 and CDR2 from the germline V gene are SGHAT and FQNNGV. CDR3 DNA: TGTGCCAGCAGCATCAACCCGGACGCCGGCGGGCAGTACTTC. It codes for CASSINPDAGGQYF.

This chain's CDR3 is CASSQDVLAGLVEQFF. CDR3 DNA: TGCGCCAGCAGCCAAGACGTGCTAGCGGGACTGGTTGAGCAGTTCTTC. The V call is TRBV4-3, the J call TRBJ2-1; 9 positions agree with TRBD2. The V gene end was trimmed by 0 bases and the J gene end by 9 bases; junction bases not matched to a gene: 9. This CDR3 comprises 16 residues. Germline V CDR1 and CDR2: LGHNA, YSLEER.

V and J are TRBV27 and TRBJ2-2; 10 bases match TRBD1. The V gene's germline CDR1 is MNHEY and CDR2 SMNVEV (reference sequence). The V and J ends lost 5 bases and 5 bases, in that order; junction bases with no gene match: 2. The CDR3 runs to 14 residues. CDR3 DNA sequence: TGTGCCAGCAGTAAGGGACAGGGGACCGGGGAGCTGTTTTTT. This encodes CASSKGQGTGELFF.

Concerning this clone itself: This CDR3 is also generated by other DNA sequences in the sample. The CDR3 DNA reads as TGTGCCAGCAGTTACGGAGGGGAAGGGTACGAGCAGTACTTC. Amino acid sequence: CASSYGGEGYEQYF. This chain joins TRBV6-5 and TRBJ2-7, with a possible D match to TRBD2 (6 bases). The germline V and J ends were trimmed by 2 bases and 4 bases, with 12 bases remaining between them. There are 14 residues in the CDR3. In germline, CDR1 is MNHEY, CDR2 SVGAGI.

This clone was picked up one time. The rearrangement links TRBV7-2 to TRBJ1-2, with TRBD1 matching over 8 bases. J gave up 6 bases and V 3 bases, and 6 bases lay outside the gene matches. The germline gives CDR1 SGHTA, CDR2 FQGNSA. CDR3 length equals 14 residues. CDR3 DNA: TGTGCCAGCAGCTTTTTGACAGGGGATGATGGCTACACCTTC. It yields the protein CASSFLTGDDGYTF.

V and J are TRBV14 and TRBJ2-7; tentatively, D is TRBD1 (5 bases). CDR1 is SGHDN, CDR2 FVKESK, per germline. This CDR3 region has 13 residues. Trimming pared 6 bases from V and 4 bases from J, leaving 13 bases between. The CDR3 DNA reads TGTGCCAGCAGTCAGATTAGGGGTTACGAGCAGTACTTC. Protein: CASSQIRGYEQYF.

The chain employs TRBV5-8 and TRBJ2-1; 7 bases line up with TRBD2. The CDR3 is made up of 14 amino acids. V shed 2 bases, J shed 6 bases, and the junction held 5 bases outside the gene matches. CDR1 is SGHTS and CDR2 is YDEGEE in the germline V gene. This chain's CDR3 is CASSFRREFNEQFF. CDR3 coding DNA: TGTGCCAGCAGCTTTCGGCGGGAGTTCAATGAGCAGTTCTTC.